Sequencing of this T cell receptor (beta chain) was carried out in a study of T cells in localized non-small cell lung cancer. Broader study findings: Because sequencing included only one region (of the tumor), heterogeneity remains possible. Detection in adjacent lung was observed for a median roughly 57 of the top 100 tumor clones. Of the tissues analyzed, uninvolved adjacent lung showed maximal T cell clonality, greater than tumor. With higher T cell density in blood came longer overall survival.

Profiling relied on immunoSEQ multiplex PCR, and the TCRdb table lists in-frame clones only, not all of them. The data contain 75,000 to 95,000 clones, roughly 87% of them singletons. CDR1 is MDHEN and CDR2 is SYDVKM in the germline V gene. V gave up 7 bases and J gave up 5 bases; unmatched junction bases: 7. The CDR3 extends over 13 amino acids. This clone was picked up a small number of times. The antigen is unknown. The chain combines TRBV28 with TRBJ1-2, with 7 bases identical to TRBD1. The receptor was derived from a man aged 35 to 69 with stage I squamous cell lung carcinoma. The source material was peripheral blood, sampled before any cancer treatment. CDR3 sequence (DNA): TGTGCCAGCAAAACAGGGGATGGGTATGGCTACACCTTC. Its protein product is CASKTGDGYGYTF.